This T cell receptor beta chain was observed in a study of T cell changes during pregnancy in multiple sclerosis. From germline, CDR1 is SEHNR and CDR2 FQNEAQ (reference sequence). The CDR3 length is 13 residues. The V end was cut by 6 bases, the J end by 2 bases, with 11 bases between. The assay was immunoSEQ multiplex PCR, and TCRdb's table has in-frame clones only and misses some. The table includes 85,000 to 110,000 clones, 92% detected once. The origin of this receptor is a female donor with multiple sclerosis, enrolled in a pregnancy study. The sample was peripheral blood, taken after pregnancy. The chain carries TRBV7-9 and TRBJ2-7; a possible D gene is TRBD1 (6 bases). Here the CDR3 reads CASSFRGTYEQYF. As DNA, the CDR3 is TGTGCCAGCAGTTTTAGGGGGACCTACGAGCAGTACTTC.